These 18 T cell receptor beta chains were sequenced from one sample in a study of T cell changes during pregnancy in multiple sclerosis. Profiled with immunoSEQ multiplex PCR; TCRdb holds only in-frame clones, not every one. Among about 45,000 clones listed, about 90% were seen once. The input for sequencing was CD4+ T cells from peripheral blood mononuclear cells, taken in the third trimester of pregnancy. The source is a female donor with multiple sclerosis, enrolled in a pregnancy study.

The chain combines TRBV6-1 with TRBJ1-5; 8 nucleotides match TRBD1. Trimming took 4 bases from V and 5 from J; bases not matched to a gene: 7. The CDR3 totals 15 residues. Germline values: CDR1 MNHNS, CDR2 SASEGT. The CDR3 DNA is TGTGCCAGCAGTGTGGGGACAGGAGGAGATCAGCCCCAGCATTTT. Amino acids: CASSVGTGGDQPQHF.

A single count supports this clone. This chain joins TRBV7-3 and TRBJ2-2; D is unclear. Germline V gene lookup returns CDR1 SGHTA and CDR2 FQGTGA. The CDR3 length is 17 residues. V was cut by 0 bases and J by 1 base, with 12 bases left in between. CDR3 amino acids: CASSLTPHPGNTGELFF. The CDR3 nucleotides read TGTGCCAGCAGCTTAACCCCGCATCCGGGGAACACCGGGGAGCTGTTTTTT.

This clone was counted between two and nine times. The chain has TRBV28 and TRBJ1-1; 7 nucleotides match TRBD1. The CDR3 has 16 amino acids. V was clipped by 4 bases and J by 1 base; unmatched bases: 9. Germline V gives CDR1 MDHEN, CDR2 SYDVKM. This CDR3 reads CASSSGGVEGNTEAFF. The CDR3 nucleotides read TGTGCCAGCAGTTCAGGGGGAGTAGAAGGGAACACTGAAGCTTTCTTT.

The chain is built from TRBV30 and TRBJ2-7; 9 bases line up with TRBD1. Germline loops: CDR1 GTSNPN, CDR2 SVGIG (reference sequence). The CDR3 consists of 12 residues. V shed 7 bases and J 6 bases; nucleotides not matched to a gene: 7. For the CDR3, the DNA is TGTGCCTCCGGGACAGGGAACAGCGAGCAGTACTTC. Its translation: CASGTGNSEQYF.

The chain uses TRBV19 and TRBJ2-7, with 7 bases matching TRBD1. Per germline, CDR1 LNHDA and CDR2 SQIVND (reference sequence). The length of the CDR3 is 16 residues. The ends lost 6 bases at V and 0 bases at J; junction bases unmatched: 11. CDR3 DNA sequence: TGTGCCAGTAGCACGACAGGGTCCTATCCCTCCTACGAGCAGTACTTC. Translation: CASSTTGSYPSYEQYF.

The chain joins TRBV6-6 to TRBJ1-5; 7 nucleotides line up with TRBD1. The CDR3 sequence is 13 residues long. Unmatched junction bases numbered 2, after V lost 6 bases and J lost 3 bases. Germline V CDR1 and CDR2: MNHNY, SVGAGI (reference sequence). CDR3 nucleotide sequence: TGTGCCAGCAGACAGGGGCCCAATCAGCCCCAGCATTTT. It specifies CASRQGPNQPQHF.

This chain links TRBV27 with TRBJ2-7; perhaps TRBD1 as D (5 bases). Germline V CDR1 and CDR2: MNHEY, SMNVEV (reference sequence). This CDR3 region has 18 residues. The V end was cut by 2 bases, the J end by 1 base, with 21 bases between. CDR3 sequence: CASSLKGAGYANSYEQYF. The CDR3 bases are TGTGCCAGCAGTTTAAAAGGGGCCGGGTACGCGAATTCCTACGAGCAGTACTTC.

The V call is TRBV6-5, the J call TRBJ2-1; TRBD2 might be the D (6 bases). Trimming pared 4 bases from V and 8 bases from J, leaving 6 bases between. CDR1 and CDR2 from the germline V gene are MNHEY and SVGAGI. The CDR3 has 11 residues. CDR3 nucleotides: TGTGCCAGCAGTTTAGCGGATGAGCAGTTCTTC. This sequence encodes CASSLADEQFF.

The CDR3 DNA sequence: TGCGCCAGTCGACGAACAAGAGAGGGGACCCAGTACTTC. Translating it yields CASRRTREGTQYF. This chain connects TRBV5-1 to TRBJ2-5, with D possibly matching TRBD2 (5 bases). CDR1 and CDR2 from the germline V gene are SGHRS and YFSETQ. CDR3 size: 13 residues. Trimming shortened V by 8 bases and J by 7 bases, and 18 bases separated the two germline ends.

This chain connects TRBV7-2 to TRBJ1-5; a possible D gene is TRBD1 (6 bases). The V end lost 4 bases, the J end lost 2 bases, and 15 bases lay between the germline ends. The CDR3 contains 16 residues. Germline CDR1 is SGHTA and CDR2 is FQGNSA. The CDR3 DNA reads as TGTGCCAGCAGCTCTCTACAGGGAATAGGCAATCAGCCCCAGCATTTT. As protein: CASSSLQGIGNQPQHF.

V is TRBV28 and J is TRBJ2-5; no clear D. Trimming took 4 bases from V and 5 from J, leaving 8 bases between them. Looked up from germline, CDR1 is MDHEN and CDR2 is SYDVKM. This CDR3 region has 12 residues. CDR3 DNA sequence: TGTGCCAGCAGTTCCCTCCTGGAGACCCAGTACTTC. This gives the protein CASSSLLETQYF.

Here the CDR3 DNA reads TGTGCCAGCCAGGTGGCTAGCGGGAGTTACGAGCAGTACTTC. Amino acids: CASQVASGSYEQYF. This chain connects TRBV11-3 to TRBJ2-7; TRBD2 agrees at 10 bases. Germline V gene lookup returns CDR1 SGHNT and CDR2 YENEEA. The CDR3 length is 14 residues. The junction had 8 bases not matched to a gene; V was cut back by 8 bases and J by 4 bases. Together with reference TRBV11-3 and TRBJ2-7, the CDR3 gives the full variable domain: EAGVVQSPRYKIIEKKQPVAFWCNPISGHNTLYWYLQNLGQGPELLIRYENEEAVDDSQLPKDRFSAERLKGVDSTLKIQPAELGDSAVYLCASQVASGSYEQYFGPGTRLTVT.

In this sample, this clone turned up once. CDR3 nucleotides: TGCGCCAGCAGCTTGGCCCGACCAGGCCCAGATACGCAGTATTTT. Its translation is CASSLARPGPDTQYF. The J gene is TRBJ2-3, the V gene TRBV5-1; D gene unclear. CDR1 and CDR2 from the germline V gene are SGHRS and YFSETQ. CDR3 length: 15 residues. Trimming took 0 bases from V and 4 from J, leaving 12 bases between them. Complete variable domain (other parts from reference TRBV5-1 and TRBJ2-3): KAGVTQTPRYLIKTRGQQVTLSCSPISGHRSVSWYQQTPGQGLQFLFEYFSETQRNKGNFPGRFSGRQFSNSRSEMNVSTLELGDSALYLCASSLARPGPDTQYFGPGTRLTVL.

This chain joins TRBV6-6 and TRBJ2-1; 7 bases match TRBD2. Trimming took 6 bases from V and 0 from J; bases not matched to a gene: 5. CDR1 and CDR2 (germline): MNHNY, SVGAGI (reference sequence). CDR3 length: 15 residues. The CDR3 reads CASSFSGNSYNEQFF. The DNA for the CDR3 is TGTGCCAGCAGCTTCAGCGGGAACTCCTACAATGAGCAGTTCTTC.

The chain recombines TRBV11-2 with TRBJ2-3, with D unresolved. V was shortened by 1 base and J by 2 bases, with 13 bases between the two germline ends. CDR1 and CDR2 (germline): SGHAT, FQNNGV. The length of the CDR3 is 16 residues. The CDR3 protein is CASSLVQPIPTDTQYF. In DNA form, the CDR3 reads TGTGCCAGCAGCTTAGTACAGCCTATCCCCACAGATACGCAGTATTTT.

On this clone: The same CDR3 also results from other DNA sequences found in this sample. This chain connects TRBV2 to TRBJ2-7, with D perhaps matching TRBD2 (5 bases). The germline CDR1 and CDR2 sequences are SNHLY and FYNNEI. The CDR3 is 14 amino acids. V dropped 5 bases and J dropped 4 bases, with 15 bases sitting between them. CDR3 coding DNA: TGTGCCAGCAGTCCCACCGGGCTAGCTTACGAGCAGTACTTC. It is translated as CASSPTGLAYEQYF.

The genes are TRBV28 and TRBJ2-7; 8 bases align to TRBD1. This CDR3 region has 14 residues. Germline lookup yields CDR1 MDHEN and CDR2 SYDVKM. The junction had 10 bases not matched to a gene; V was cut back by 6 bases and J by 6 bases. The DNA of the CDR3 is TGTGCCAGCAGCCAAGGACAGGGTTTCTCCGAGCAGTACTTC. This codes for CASSQGQGFSEQYF.

The CDR3 nucleotides are TGTGCCAGCAGTATACCTCAGGGGTCGGGGAGCAATCAGCCCCAGCATTTT. Amino acids: CASSIPQGSGSNQPQHF. This chain links TRBV28 with TRBJ1-5; D perhaps matches TRBD1 (6 bases). The germline gives CDR1 MDHEN, CDR2 SYDVKM. Trimming left V 5 bases short and J 1 base short, with 18 bases between. This CDR3 has 17 residues.